Listed below are T cell receptor beta chains from one sample, sequenced in a study of T cells in Graves' hyperthyroidism and ophthalmopathy. TCRdb analysed the multiplex PCR reads with MiXCR anew, one entry per CDR3 protein. The sample records 340,000 or so distinct CDR3 sequences, about 21% being singletons. The sequenced sample was blood. The receptors here all came from a woman in her forties or fifties with Graves' hyperthyroidism. Both conserved end residues are part of each CDR3. The D gene is left open where the match is weak. Clone size is shown for a subset of rows, as once, few, many or a class of expanded clone.

clone_size,d_call,v_call,j_call,cdr3_aa,cdr3_nt
few,NA,TRBV15,TRBJ2-5,CATSPLGLGETQYF,TGTGCCACCAGCCCCCTAGGGTTAGGGGAGACCCAGTACTTC
NA,NA,TRBV28,TRBJ2-1,CASIAPQGRFNEQFF,TGTGCCAGCATCGCTCCACAGGGACGGTTCAATGAGCAGTTCTTC
few,NA,TRBV18,TRBJ1-1,CASSPGAAGGEAFF,TGTGCCAGCTCACCAGGGGCAGCGGGGGGAGAAGCTTTCTTT
NA,NA,TRBV2,TRBJ1-5,CASRSDSGSNQPQHF,TGTGCCAGCAGATCGGATAGCGGCAGCAATCAGCCCCAGCATTTT
few,NA,TRBV15,TRBJ1-2,CATSRDGGFDGYTF,TGTGCCACCAGCAGAGATGGGGGTTTTGATGGCTACACCTTC
many,TRBD2,TRBV6-1,TRBJ2-7,CASRASGSLAAYEQYF,TGTGCCAGCAGGGCTAGCGGGAGTTTGGCGGCCTACGAGCAGTACTTC
many,NA,TRBV2,TRBJ2-1,CASSETPQGYNEQFF,TGTGCCAGCAGTGAAACCCCGCAGGGGTATAATGAGCAGTTCTTC
once,NA,TRBV12-3/TRBV12-4,TRBJ1-1,CASSSVVGQRNTEAFF,TGTGCCAGCAGTTCGGTAGTAGGCCAGAGGAACACTGAAGCTTTCTTT
many,TRBD2,TRBV9,TRBJ2-5,CASSGGRELAGRETQYF,TGTGCCAGCAGCGGTGGAAGGGAACTAGCGGGGAGGGAGACCCAGTACTTC
many,NA,TRBV11-2,TRBJ1-1,CASSSPRNTEAFF,TGTGCCAGCAGCTCCCCCCGGAACACTGAAGCTTTCTTT
many,TRBD1,TRBV12-3/TRBV12-4,TRBJ2-1,CASRTTGGSFIGSTYNEQFF,TGTGCCAGCAGGACCACAGGGGGCTCGTTTATCGGGTCCACCTACAATGAGCAGTTCTTC
many,TRBD1,TRBV30,TRBJ2-2,CAWGRTGGASGELFF,TGTGCCTGGGGTCGGACAGGGGGCGCGAGCGGGGAGCTGTTTTTT
once,TRBD1,TRBV11-2,TRBJ2-1,CASSPRRTGDNEQFF,TGTGCCAGCAGCCCGCGAAGGACAGGGGACAATGAGCAGTTCTTC
many,TRBD2,TRBV2,TRBJ2-3,CASIGTSVTDTQYF,TGTGCCAGCATCGGGACTAGTGTGACAGATACGCAGTATTTT
many,NA,TRBV12-3/TRBV12-4,TRBJ2-3,CASSLGHTDTQYF,TGTGCCAGCAGTTTAGGCCACACAGATACGCAGTATTTT
many,NA,TRBV24-1,TRBJ1-1,CATRQEGKTEAFF,TGTGCCACCAGGCAGGAGGGGAAAACTGAAGCTTTCTTT
few,TRBD2,TRBV5-1,TRBJ2-4,CASSPGGSGSNIQYF,TGCGCCAGCAGCCCCGGGGGTAGCGGGAGTAACATTCAGTACTTC
NA,NA,TRBV28,TRBJ1-1,CASSYRSGSFPLEAFF,TGTGCCAGCAGTTACCGGTCCGGATCATTTCCACTTGAAGCTTTCTTT